The 5 T cell receptor beta chains below were found in one sample sequenced in a study of T cell responses to AZD1222 COVID-19 vaccine. TCRdb keeps only in-frame clones here, not all; method: immunoSEQ multiplex PCR. Here the sample spans fewer than 50,000 clones, about 74% being singletons. Specimen: peripheral blood, collected on day 0 of AZD1222 vaccination. These receptors were obtained from an adult in good health.

V gene TRBV20-1 combines with J gene TRBJ1-1; D is undetermined. Germline CDR1 and CDR2: DFQATT and SNEGSKA (reference sequence). CDR3 length: 10 residues. V lost 3 bases and J lost 9, with 8 bases in between. CDR3 in DNA: TGCAGTGCTAGTTTGGGCAAAGCTTTCTTT. Protein: CSASLGKAFF.

This chain connects TRBV15 to TRBJ2-2; D is possibly TRBD2 (5 bases). Per germline, CDR1 LNHNV and CDR2 YYDKDF (reference sequence). Trimming shortened V by 3 bases and J by 5 bases, and 13 bases separated the two germline ends. The CDR3 consists of 15 residues. CDR3 in DNA: TGTGCCACCAGCAGGCAACCACCGGGGACCGGGGAGCTGTTTTTT. Translation: CATSRQPPGTGELFF. Full variable domain (rest looked up from reference TRBV15 and TRBJ2-2): DAMVIQNPRYQVTQFGKPVTLSCSQTLNHNVMYWYQQKSSQAPKLLFHYYDKDFNNEADTPDNFQSRRPNTSFCFLDIRSPGLGDTAMYLCATSRQPPGTGELFFGEGSRLTVL.

The chain joins TRBV4-1 to TRBJ2-6, with 9 bases matching TRBD1. Germline trimming cut 0 bases from V and 10 bases from J; bases unmatched to any gene: 10. This CDR3 is 17 amino acids long. Germline V gene sequence: CDR1 MGHRA, CDR2 YSYEKL. CDR3 protein: CASSQEGTGYLGNVLTF. The CDR3 region has the DNA TGCGCCAGCAGCCAAGAGGGGACAGGGTATTTGGGAAACGTCCTGACTTTC.

V is TRBV28 and J is TRBJ1-2; a possible D gene is TRBD1 (6 bases). The CDR3 loop spans 14 amino acids. Deletions cut 1 base from V and 7 bases from J, with 13 bases between. Germline V gives CDR1 MDHEN, CDR2 SYDVKM. The CDR3 DNA reads as TGTGCCAGCAGTTTATACAACAGGGCGGCTGGCTACACCTTC. This gives the protein CASSLYNRAAGYTF.

V and J are TRBV28 and TRBJ1-6; D perhaps matches TRBD1 (5 bases). Germline assignment: CDR1 MDHEN and CDR2 SYDVKM. Trimming cost V 5 bases and J 7 bases, with 18 bases left between them. CDR3 length equals 16 residues. The chain's CDR3 is CASSVGLGGSNSPLHF. DNA for the CDR3: TGTGCCAGCAGTGTGGGACTCGGCGGTTCCAATTCACCCCTCCACTTT.